This is a list of T cell receptor beta chains from one sample in a study of post-analysis software for immune sequencing data. From the PCR reads, TCRdb called clonotypes with MiXCR, one entry per CDR3 protein. The sample records a few hundred thousand distinct CDR3 sequences, roughly 34% being singletons. The specimen sequenced was blood. All receptors come from a girl aged 2 to 17 with multiple sclerosis. Both conserved end residues are part of each CDR3. The order of the fields is clone size, D gene, V gene, J gene, CDR3 DNA, CDR3 protein. D genes are given only for firm matches. The size field is filled for only some rows; it gives once, few, many or a size class.

NA	NA	TRBV5-1	TRBJ2-3	TGCGCCAGCAGCTTGGGGCTACCTAGCACAGATACGCAGTATTTT	CASSLGLPSTDTQYF
few	NA	TRBV21-1	TRBJ1-4	TGTGCCAGCAGCAATCCCAGGGTGCCAAAACTGTTTTTT	CASSNPRVPKLFF
NA	NA	TRBV5-5	TRBJ1-3	TGTGCCAGCAGCTTATCCCCAACAGGGTCTTCTGGAAACACCATATATTTT	CASSLSPTGSSGNTIYF
NA	TRBD2	TRBV20-1	TRBJ2-1	TGCAGTGCGAGCTTTTTGGGGGGGGGCTACAATGAGCAGTTCTTC	CSASFLGGGYNEQFF
NA	NA	TRBV9	TRBJ2-5	TGTGCCAGCAGCGCCCGAGCGGCCGGGGAGACCCAGTACTTC	CASSARAAGETQYF
NA	NA	TRBV20-1	TRBJ2-3	TGCAGTGCTTGGAGTGGGGATCAAGGTGCAGATACGCAGTATTTT	CSAWSGDQGADTQYF
few	NA	TRBV20-1	TRBJ1-2	TGCAGTGCAAGAGACAGGACTAAGGACTATGGCTACACCTTC	CSARDRTKDYGYTF
NA	NA	TRBV7-3	TRBJ2-1	TGTGCCAGCAGTTCCAGGGGGGGGGAACAGAACTTC	CASSSRGGEQNF
few	TRBD1	TRBV5-6	TRBJ2-1	TGTGCCAGCAGTGGGACAGGGTTATATGAGCAGTTCTTC	CASSGTGLYEQFF
NA	TRBD2	TRBV20-1	TRBJ2-3	TGCAGTGCTGGACTAGCGGATACTAGCACAGATACGCAGTATTTT	CSAGLADTSTDTQYF
NA	NA	TRBV20-1	TRBJ1-5	TGCAGTGCTAGAGATGTAGGAGGACAGCCCCAGCATTTT	CSARDVGGQPQHF
NA	NA	TRBV20-1	TRBJ2-3	TGCAGTGCTAGAGATACAGGGAGGTCGTGGAGCACAGATACGCAGTATTTT	CSARDTGRSWSTDTQYF
NA	NA	TRBV12-3/TRBV12-4	TRBJ2-3	TGTGCCAGCAGTCCAACACGGGGGCTAGCAAGCGGCACAGATACGCAGTATTTT	CASSPTRGLASGTDTQYF
NA	NA	TRBV6-5	TRBJ1-1	TGTGCCAGCAGACCTGGACAGCCCAGCACTGAAGCTTTCTTT	CASRPGQPSTEAFF
NA	TRBD1	TRBV9	TRBJ1-1	TGTGCCAGCAGCGTAGGGGACAGGGGAGAAGCTTTCTTT	CASSVGDRGEAFF
NA	TRBD2	TRBV20-1	TRBJ2-1	TGCAGTGCTGAGACTAGCGGGGGGACGTCCTCCTACAATGAGCAGTTCTTC	CSAETSGGTSSYNEQFF
few	NA	TRBV6-5	TRBJ1-1	TGTGCCAGCCTATCCCCTCGGGTGGGGACTGAAGCTTTCTTT	CASLSPRVGTEAFF